The 26 T cell receptor beta chains below all came from one sample that was sequenced in a study of OX40 agonist ivuxolimab in advanced cancers. Here immunoSEQ multiplex PCR was the method, and the copy in TCRdb shows in-frame clones only, minus some. The table lists some 41,000 clones, around nine tenths of them singletons, with roughly 0.55% in the top ten. Sequenced material: CD4+ or CD8+ T cells sorted from blood, taken in a trial of the OX40 agonist ivuxolimab. The receptor set was obtained from an adult with an advanced solid tumor such as melanoma, head and neck, liver or kidney cancer.

The chain combines TRBV11-3 with TRBJ1-1; D perhaps matches TRBD1 (5 bases). CDR3 length equals 15 residues. Trimming removed 5 bases from V and 2 bases from J, with 15 bases in between. Germline values: CDR1 SGHNT, CDR2 YENEEA. The CDR3 bases are TGTGCCAGCAGCAAAGGAGGGACGGCTAACACTGAAGCTTTCTTT. Amino acid sequence: CASSKGGTANTEAFF.

This chain joins TRBV6-1 and TRBJ1-1; a possible D gene is TRBD1 (5 bases). Germline CDR1 reads MNHNS; CDR2 reads SASEGT. V lost 6 bases, J lost 0 bases, and 11 bases lay in between. The CDR3 sequence is 14 residues long. The CDR3 loop is CASRRDGLNTEAFF. As DNA, the CDR3 is TGTGCCAGCAGGAGGGACGGACTGAACACTGAAGCTTTCTTT.

The chain combines TRBV18 with TRBJ2-7; perhaps TRBD1 as D (5 bases). This CDR3 has 14 amino acids. CDR1 is KGHSH and CDR2 is LQKENI in the germline V gene. V lost 3 bases and J 1 base, leaving 10 bases between the germline ends. The CDR3 loop is CASSPPAGSYEQYF. The CDR3 DNA sequence: TGTGCCAGCTCACCCCCCGCAGGGTCCTACGAGCAGTACTTC. The full variable domain, completed using reference TRBV18 and TRBJ2-7, is NAGVMQNPRHLVRRRGQEARLRCSPMKGHSHVYWYRQLPEEGLKFMVYLQKENIIDESGMPKERFSAEFPKEGPSILRIQQVVRGDSAAYFCASSPPAGSYEQYFGPGTRLTVT.

In this sample, this clone turned up a few times. J is TRBJ1-2 and V is TRBV5-1; 8 bases agree with TRBD1. In germline, CDR1 is SGHRS, CDR2 YFSETQ. The CDR3 has 16 amino acids. V lost 1 base and J lost 2; bases outside the gene matches: 7. The CDR3 here is CASSLWTGQANYGYTF. The CDR3, as DNA: TGCGCCAGCAGCTTGTGGACAGGGCAGGCCAACTATGGCTACACCTTC.

The count of this clone is one. This chain links TRBV5-1 with TRBJ2-5, with D possibly matching TRBD1 (7 bases). The CDR3 totals 15 residues. Germline CDR1 is SGHRS and CDR2 is YFSETQ. Trimming shortened V by 0 bases and J by 5 bases, and 14 bases separated the two germline ends. In DNA, the CDR3 is TGCGCCAGCAGCTTGGAGGTGACAGGGAGGGAGACCCAGTACTTC. It codes for CASSLEVTGRETQYF.

V is TRBV6-5 and J is TRBJ2-1; no definite D call. The V end was cut by 7 bases, the J end by 8 bases, with 15 bases between. The CDR3 contains 13 residues. CDR1 and CDR2 (germline): MNHEY, SVGAGI. Written as DNA, the CDR3 is TGTGCCAGCACCAAAAGAAACGGCGATGAGCAGTTCTTC. It translates to CASTKRNGDEQFF.

Concerning this clone itself: The CDR3 end shows no conserved phenylalanine or tryptophan, and so a read error is likely. The chain couples TRBV7-8 to TRBJ1-6; possible D gene TRBD1, 6 bases. Germline V gene sequence: CDR1 SGHVS, CDR2 FQNEAQ. The V end was cut by 1 base, the J end by 2 bases, with 18 bases between. The CDR3 runs 19 residues. The CDR3 sequence: CASSLVGQPLGPYNSPLHL. The DNA for the CDR3 is TGTGCCAGCAGCTTAGTCGGACAGCCCCTGGGCCCCTATAATTCACCCCTCCACCTT.

The CDR3 bases are TGTGCCAGCAAATCCCAGGGGGCGGCCTACGAGCAGTACTTC. It specifies CASKSQGAAYEQYF. The V and J genes are TRBV2 and TRBJ2-7, with TRBD1 identical over 8 bases. Losses at the gene ends were 7 bases for V and 2 bases for J; bases not matched to a gene: 7. Germline V gene sequence: CDR1 SNHLY, CDR2 FYNNEI. This CDR3 contains 14 residues.

The V call is TRBV25-1, the J call TRBJ2-5; 7 bases fit TRBD2. The ends lost 2 bases at V and 9 bases at J; junction bases unmatched: 9. Germline lookup yields CDR1 MGHDK and CDR2 SYGVNS. The CDR3 spans 14 residues. CDR3 in DNA: TGTGCCAGCAGTGAAGGACGGGCGGGGGAGGCCCAGTACTTC. It encodes CASSEGRAGEAQYF.

The count of this clone is one. The gene calls are TRBV4-1 and TRBJ2-3; D uncertain. Trimming stripped 2 bases from V and 2 bases from J, with 8 bases between. This CDR3 has 14 amino acids. Germline values: CDR1 MGHRA, CDR2 YSYEKL. The CDR3, as DNA: TGCGCCAGCAGCCAATTTCTGTCCACAGATACGCAGTATTTT. Encoded protein: CASSQFLSTDTQYF.

The V and J genes are TRBV5-1 and TRBJ2-2; possible D gene TRBD1, 6 bases. The CDR3 length is 15 residues. V lost 2 bases and J lost 5, with 13 bases in between. In germline, CDR1 is SGHRS, CDR2 YFSETQ. CDR3 DNA: TGCGCCAGCAGCTTCGGACAGCGGAGAACCGGGGAGCTGTTTTTT. This sequence encodes CASSFGQRRTGELFF.

The gene calls are TRBV29-1 and TRBJ1-1; a possible D gene is TRBD1 (5 bases). The germline V gene encodes CDR1 SQVTM and CDR2 ANQGSEA. Trimming removed 4 bases from V and 8 bases from J, with 14 bases in between. The CDR3 totals 12 residues. CDR3 residues: CSVAGGGTEAFF. The CDR3 nucleotides are TGCAGCGTTGCCGGGGGAGGCACCGAAGCTTTCTTT. The full variable domain, rest sourced from reference TRBV29-1 and TRBJ1-1, is SAVISQKPSRDICQRGTSLTIQCQVDSQVTMMFWYRQQPGQSLTLIATANQGSEATYESGFVIDKFPISRPNLTFSTLTVSNMSPEDSSIYLCSVAGGGTEAFFGQGTRLTVV.

The count of this clone is one. This chain connects TRBV18 to TRBJ2-7; 10 bases are shared with TRBD1. The CDR3 has 14 amino acids. V trimming: 5 bases; J trimming: 3 bases; junction bases outside the gene matches: 4. Germline assignment: CDR1 KGHSH and CDR2 LQKENI. The CDR3 loop reads CASSSGTGVYEQYF. DNA for the CDR3: TGTGCCAGCTCATCCGGGACAGGGGTCTACGAGCAGTACTTC.

The chain uses TRBV9 and TRBJ2-3, with 8 bases that match TRBD2. Trimming took 4 bases from V and 2 from J; bases not matched to a gene: 9. The CDR3 contains 16 residues. Germline lookup yields CDR1 SGDLS and CDR2 YYNGEE. The CDR3 region has the DNA TGTGCCAGCAGCCTGCGGGGGGCCCCGATCACAGATACGCAGTATTTT. Its protein is CASSLRGAPITDTQYF.

V usage is TRBV4-3 and J usage is TRBJ1-4, with 7 nucleotides matching TRBD1. Germline V gene sequence: CDR1 LGHNA, CDR2 YSLEER. Trimming cost V 4 bases and J 6 bases; bases outside gene matches: 8. CDR3 length: 15 amino acids. The CDR3 DNA sequence: TGCGCCAGCAGCCTAAGGGGGCTCTTGGATGAAAAACTGTTTTTT. This codes for CASSLRGLLDEKLFF.

The chain has TRBV7-3 and TRBJ2-3, with D perhaps matching TRBD1 (6 bases). The V end lost 2 bases, the J end lost 4 bases, and 16 bases lay between the germline ends. Germline loops: CDR1 SGHTA, CDR2 FQGTGA. The CDR3 extends over 16 amino acids. The CDR3 loop is CASSLAGVGFADTQYF. The DNA of the CDR3 is TGTGCCAGCAGCTTAGCAGGGGTGGGTTTCGCAGATACGCAGTATTTT. Full variable domain (remainder filled in from reference TRBV7-3 and TRBJ2-3): GAGVSQTPSNKVTEKGKYVELRCDPISGHTALYWYRQSLGQGPEFLIYFQGTGAADDSGLPNDRFFAVRPEGSVSTLKIQRTERGDSAVYLCASSLAGVGFADTQYFGPGTRLTVL.

This clone was observed once. This chain connects TRBV15 to TRBJ2-7, with D tentatively TRBD2 (5 bases). This CDR3 has 14 residues. The V and J ends lost 6 bases and 6 bases respectively, with 18 bases between them. Germline assignment: CDR1 LNHNV and CDR2 YYDKDF (reference sequence). The DNA for the CDR3 is TGTGCCACCAGGAACGGACGGGGTCTGAGCGAGCAGTACTTC. As protein: CATRNGRGLSEQYF.

V gene TRBV5-1 combines with J gene TRBJ1-3; tentatively, D is TRBD1 (5 bases). Trimming removed 6 bases from V and 0 bases from J, with 10 bases in between. Germline V lookup: CDR1 SGHRS, CDR2 YFSETQ. The CDR3 sequence is 14 residues long. The DNA for the CDR3 is TGCGCCAGCACGGACACGAGCTCTGGAAACACCATATATTTT. This translates into CASTDTSSGNTIYF.

Only one count was recorded for this clone. The chain uses TRBV19 and TRBJ2-5, with TRBD1 as a possible D gene (5 bases). Deletions cut 3 bases from V and 4 bases from J, with 9 bases between. This CDR3 has 13 residues. The germline V gene encodes CDR1 LNHDA and CDR2 SQIVND (reference sequence). CDR3 sequence (DNA): TGTGCCAGTAGTATCGACAGAGGAGAGACCCAGTACTTC. Its protein product is CASSIDRGETQYF.

The chain joins TRBV29-1 to TRBJ2-5; possible D gene TRBD1, 7 bases. CDR3 size: 17 residues. From germline, CDR1 is SQVTM and CDR2 ANQGSEA. Trimming removed 4 bases at V and 1 base at J, with 22 bases between. CDR3 bases: TGCAGCGTTGGGCGGGGAGGACAGGTGGCTTCCCAAGAGACCCAGTACTTC. Amino acids: CSVGRGGQVASQETQYF. Combining the CDR3 with reference TRBV29-1 and TRBJ2-5 gives the whole variable domain SAVISQKPSRDICQRGTSLTIQCQVDSQVTMMFWYRQQPGQSLTLIATANQGSEATYESGFVIDKFPISRPNLTFSTLTVSNMSPEDSSIYLCSVGRGGQVASQETQYFGPGTRLLVL.

This chain uses TRBV5-5 with TRBJ1-1; no definite D call. V lost 2 bases and J lost 7, with 12 bases in between. The CDR3 length is 13 residues. In germline, CDR1 is SGHKS, CDR2 YYEKEE (reference sequence). In DNA, the CDR3 is TGTGCCAGCAGCTTTGGCGGAAATAGTGAAGCTTTCTTT. Amino acid sequence: CASSFGGNSEAFF.

This clone came up a few times. The chain joins TRBV7-9 to TRBJ1-2; 11 bases align to TRBD1. The germline V gene encodes CDR1 SEHNR and CDR2 FQNEAQ (reference sequence). The V segment lost 5 bases and the J segment 5 bases; nucleotides outside the gene matches: 4. The CDR3 is made up of 14 amino acids. The CDR3 bases are TGTGCCAGCAGCCCTGGACAGGGGGCGTATGGCTACACCTTC. Translation gives CASSPGQGAYGYTF.

This chain connects TRBV16 to TRBJ1-3; D is unresolved. Germline V gene lookup returns CDR1 KGHSY and CDR2 FQNENV. Trimming took 0 bases from V and 7 from J, leaving 4 bases between them. This CDR3 spans 12 amino acids. This chain's CDR3 is CASSQSVNTIYF. CDR3 bases: TGTGCCAGCAGCCAATCGGTGAACACCATATATTTT.

The chain combines TRBV19 with TRBJ2-7; D gene uncertain. Per the germline V gene, CDR1 is LNHDA and CDR2 is SQIVND (reference sequence). The CDR3 extends over 16 amino acids. Deletions cut 3 bases from V and 0 bases from J, with 15 bases between. CDR3: CASSIAFLRSSYEQYF. Here the CDR3 DNA reads TGTGCCAGTAGTATTGCCTTTTTGAGGAGCTCCTACGAGCAGTACTTC. Supplemented by reference TRBV19 and TRBJ2-7, the full variable domain reads DGGITQSPKYLFRKEGQNVTLSCEQNLNHDAMYWYRQDPGQGLRLIYYSQIVNDFQKGDIAEGYSVSREKKESFPLTVTSAQKNPTAFYLCASSIAFLRSSYEQYFGPGTRLTVT.

The CDR3 here is CASSPHPQGNTEAFF. CDR3 nucleotides: TGTGCCAGCAGCCCACATCCCCAGGGGAACACTGAAGCTTTCTTT. V gene TRBV9 combines with J gene TRBJ1-1, with D possibly matching TRBD1 (5 bases). Germline V gene lookup returns CDR1 SGDLS and CDR2 YYNGEE. Trimming pared 4 bases from V and 1 base from J, leaving 14 bases between. This CDR3 is 15 amino acids long.

The gene calls are TRBV28 and TRBJ2-3; 12 bases are a match to TRBD2. From germline, CDR1 is MDHEN and CDR2 SYDVKM. The V and J ends lost 8 bases and 2 bases, in that order; junction bases with no gene match: 2. This CDR3 has 14 residues. This CDR3 is CASLAGGDTDTQYF. The CDR3, as DNA: TGTGCCAGCCTAGCGGGGGGGGACACAGATACGCAGTATTTT.